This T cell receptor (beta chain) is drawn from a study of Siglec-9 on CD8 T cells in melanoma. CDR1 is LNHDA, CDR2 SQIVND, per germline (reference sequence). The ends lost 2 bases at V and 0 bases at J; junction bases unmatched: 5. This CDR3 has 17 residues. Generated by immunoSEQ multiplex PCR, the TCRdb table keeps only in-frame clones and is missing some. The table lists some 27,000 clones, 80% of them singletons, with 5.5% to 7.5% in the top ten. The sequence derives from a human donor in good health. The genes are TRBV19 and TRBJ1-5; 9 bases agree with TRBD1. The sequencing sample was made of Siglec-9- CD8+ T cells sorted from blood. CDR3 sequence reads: CASSITGGVDSNQPQHF. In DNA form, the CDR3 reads TGTGCCAGTAGTATAACAGGGGGCGTTGATAGCAATCAGCCCCAGCATTTT.